This TCR beta chain appears in the sequencing data of a study of Ad26.COV2.S vaccination and SARS-CoV-2 variants (dated by TCRdb to about 2021). Study-wide context: Donors in the vaccine arm were drawn from COV1001, a phase I-IIa trial of Ad26.COV2.S in healthy adults that was multicentre, randomized, double-blind and placebo-controlled. Trial participants were randomized into five groups of five: low-dose or high-dose Ad26.COV2.S given once or twice, or placebo on both occasions. The TCR-sequenced set comprised roughly 30 samples: some 20 Ad26.COV2.S vaccine recipients, 5 placebo recipients and 8 SARS-CoV-2 convalescent individuals. Investigators did not know the trial group allocation while performing experiments and assessing outcomes. Sequencing of the TCRbeta repertoire served to evaluate the specificity and breadth of SARS-CoV-2-reactive T cell receptors following Ad26.COV2.S vaccination. Ad26.COV2.S was given intramuscularly at 5x10^10 or 1x10^11 viral particles, as a single shot or as two shots 56 days apart.

TCRbeta CDR3 regions were sequenced with the immunoSEQ Assay. After extraction, genomic DNA underwent amplification by bias-controlled multiplex PCR, followed by high-throughput sequencing. The authors' pipeline ran thus. To quantify the absolute abundance of each unique TCRbeta CDR3 region, sequences were collapsed and filtered. T cell fraction was estimated by normalizing TCRbeta template counts to usable DNA, with usable DNA measured through amplification of reference genes found in all nucleated cells. Repertoire TCRs were annotated as SARS-CoV-2-specific when V gene, CDR3 amino acid sequence and J gene were exactly matched to a known reactive TCR set. MIRA supplied the reference SARS-CoV-2 TCR set, which was filtered for enrichment in COVID-19-positive ImmuneCODE repertoires so that public or cross-reactive TCRs were removed. Using the MIRA antigens, annotated TCRs were further analysed by specific ORF or by position within an ORF. Breadth was defined as the number of annotated unique rearrangements divided by the total number of unique productive rearrangements, and depth was defined as the summed frequency of the annotated unique rearrangements. Two-sided Wilcoxon rank-sum tests were applied when comparing TCR breadth between groups. TCRdb took over this immuneACCESS table, retaining in-frame rearrangements with V and J assigned. Such tables are incomplete; in checked studies, under half of the missing clones stem from an unresolved V gene, and the remainder is unexplained. The V and J calls and the clone size are those of that table, but D and trimming were determined from the DNA. Present in this sample are about 680,000 clones, around 90% of which were seen just once. The ten biggest clones cover about 1.5% of the sample.

According to the study, the label for this sample's treatment or condition signals: over 15 received Ad26.COV2.S at low or high dose, single or two shots; several received placebo; per-sample allocation not given. For vaccine and placebo recipients, the sequenced repertoires came from samples collected on day 63 after the first injection. Cohort 1b enrolled about two dozen adults aged 18-55 years at a single site in Boston, USA, between 29 July and 7 August 2020. Ad26.COV2.S consisted of a replication-incompetent adenovirus type 26 vector by which a prefusion-stabilized SARS-CoV-2 spike protein from the original Wuhan strain was expressed. From V the trimming removes 2 bases and from J it removes 2 bases, while the gene matches leave 8 bases of the junction unaccounted for. Reading from cysteine to phenylalanine, the CDR3 counts 18 amino acids. Of all the DNA, just the CDR3 is kept, 54 bases in frame from base 1. According to the germline V gene (reference sequence), CDR1 reads SGHNT and CDR2 reads YYREEE.

Results the study describes overall, beyond this receptor: Substantial breadth of spike-specific CD8+ and CD4+ T cell responses was reported after vaccination. Vaccine and placebo recipients had similar non-spike TCR breadth, a finding consistent with the vaccine containing only spike. Spike-specific TCR breadth was higher in Ad26.COV2.S recipients than in placebo recipients (P = 0.0014). The authors noted that total T cell responses may have been underestimated by the TCR breadth and depth analyses. The study lacked the statistical power to compare responses across vaccine doses or regimens.

This clone was found once. Its binding antigen is unknown. No quality values exist for individual bases; no much larger clone is one base distant. This sequence was found in a person between 18 and 59 years old who received the Ad26.COV2.S COVID-19 vaccine or a placebo. In this chain, TRBV5-4 is recombined with TRBJ2-4; 12 of the junction bases match TRBD1. The sample was peripheral blood, taken in a trial of Ad26.COV2.S vaccine versus placebo. This receptor carries the CDR3 CASSFGGTGGLSKNIQYF. In nucleotide form, the sequence is TGTGCCAGCAGCTTTGGTGGGACAGGGGGCTTGTCCAAAAACATTCAGTACTTC.